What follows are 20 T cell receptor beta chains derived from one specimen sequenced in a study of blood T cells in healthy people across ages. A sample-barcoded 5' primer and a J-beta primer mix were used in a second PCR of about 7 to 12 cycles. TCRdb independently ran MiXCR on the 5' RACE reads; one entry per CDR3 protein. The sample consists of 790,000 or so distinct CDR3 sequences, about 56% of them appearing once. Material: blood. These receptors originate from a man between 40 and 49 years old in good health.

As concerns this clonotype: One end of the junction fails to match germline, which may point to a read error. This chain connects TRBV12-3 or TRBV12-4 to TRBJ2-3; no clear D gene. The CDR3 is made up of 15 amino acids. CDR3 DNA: TGTGCCAGCAGTTTAGCGATCCGCGGTACAGATATGCAGTATTTT. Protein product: CASSLAIRGTDMQYF.

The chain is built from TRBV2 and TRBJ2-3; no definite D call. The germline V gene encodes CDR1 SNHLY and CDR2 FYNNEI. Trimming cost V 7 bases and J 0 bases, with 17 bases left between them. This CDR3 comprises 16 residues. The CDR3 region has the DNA TGTGCCAGCAAGATACACGGAACTATTAGCACAGATACGCAGTATTTT. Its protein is CASKIHGTISTDTQYF.

DNA for the CDR3: TGTGCCAGCAGCTTGGCCGGGACAGGGAACTCTGGGGCCAACGTCCTGACTTTC. Protein product: CASSLAGTGNSGANVLTF. The chain links TRBV5-5 to TRBJ2-6; 9 bases line up with TRBD1. V was pared by 0 bases and J by 0 bases, with 4 bases of the junction left unmatched. This CDR3 is 18 amino acids long. Per germline, CDR1 SGHKS and CDR2 YYEKEE (reference sequence).

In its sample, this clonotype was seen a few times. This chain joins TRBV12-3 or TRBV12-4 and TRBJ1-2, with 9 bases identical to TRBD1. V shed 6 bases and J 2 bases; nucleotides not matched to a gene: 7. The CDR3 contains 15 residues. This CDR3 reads CASSPGTGRNYGYTF. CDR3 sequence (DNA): TGTGCCAGCAGCCCAGGGACAGGGAGGAACTATGGCTACACCTTC.

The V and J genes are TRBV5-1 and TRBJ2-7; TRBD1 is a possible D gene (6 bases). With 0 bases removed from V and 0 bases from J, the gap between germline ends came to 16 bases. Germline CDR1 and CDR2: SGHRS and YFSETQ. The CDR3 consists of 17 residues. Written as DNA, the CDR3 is TGCGCCAGCAGCTTGGCTTTCTTGGACAGATTCTCCTACGAGCAGTACTTC. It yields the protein CASSLAFLDRFSYEQYF.

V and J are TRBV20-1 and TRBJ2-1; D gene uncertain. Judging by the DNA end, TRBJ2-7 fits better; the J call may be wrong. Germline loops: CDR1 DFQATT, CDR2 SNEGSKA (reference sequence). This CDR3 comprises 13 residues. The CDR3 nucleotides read TGCAGTGCAACGGATTTCTCCTACAATGAGCAGTACTTC. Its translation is CSATDFSYNEQYF.

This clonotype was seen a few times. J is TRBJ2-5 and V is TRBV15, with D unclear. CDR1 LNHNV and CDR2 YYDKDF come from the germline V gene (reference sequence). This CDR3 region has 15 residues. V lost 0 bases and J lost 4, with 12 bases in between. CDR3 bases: TGTGCCACCAGCAGAGATTACGGACCAGGAGAGACCCAGTACTTC. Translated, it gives CATSRDYGPGETQYF. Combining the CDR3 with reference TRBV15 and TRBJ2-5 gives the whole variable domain DAMVIQNPRYQVTQFGKPVTLSCSQTLNHNVMYWYQQKSSQAPKLLFHYYDKDFNNEADTPDNFQSRRPNTSFCFLDIRSPGLGDTAMYLCATSRDYGPGETQYFGPGTRLLVL.

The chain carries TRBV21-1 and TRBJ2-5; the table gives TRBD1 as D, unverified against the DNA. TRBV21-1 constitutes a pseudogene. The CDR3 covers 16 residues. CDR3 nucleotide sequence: TGTGCCAGCAGCAAAGTCGAAGGACGCGCCACTTGGCCCCAGTACTTC. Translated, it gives CASSKVEGRATWPQYF.

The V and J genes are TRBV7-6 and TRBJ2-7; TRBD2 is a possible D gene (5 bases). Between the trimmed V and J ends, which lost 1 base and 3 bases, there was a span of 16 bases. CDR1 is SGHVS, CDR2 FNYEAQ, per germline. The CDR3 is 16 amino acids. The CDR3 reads CASSLEPTGSIYEQYF. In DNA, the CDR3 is TGTGCCAGCAGCTTAGAACCCACGGGAAGCATCTACGAGCAGTACTTC.

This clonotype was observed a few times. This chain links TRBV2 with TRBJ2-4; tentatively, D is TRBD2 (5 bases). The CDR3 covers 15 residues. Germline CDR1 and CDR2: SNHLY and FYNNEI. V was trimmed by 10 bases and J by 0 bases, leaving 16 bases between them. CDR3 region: CAIAKRGLAKNIQYF. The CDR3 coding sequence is TGTGCCATCGCGAAAAGAGGGCTAGCCAAAAACATTCAGTACTTC.

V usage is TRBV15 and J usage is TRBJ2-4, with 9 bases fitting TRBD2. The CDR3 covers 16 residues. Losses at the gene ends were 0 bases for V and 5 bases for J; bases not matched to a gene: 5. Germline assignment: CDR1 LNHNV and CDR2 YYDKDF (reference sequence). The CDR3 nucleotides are TGTGCCACCAGCAGAGAAACAGGCGGGGGGGAAAACATTCAGTACTTC. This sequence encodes CATSRETGGGENIQYF.

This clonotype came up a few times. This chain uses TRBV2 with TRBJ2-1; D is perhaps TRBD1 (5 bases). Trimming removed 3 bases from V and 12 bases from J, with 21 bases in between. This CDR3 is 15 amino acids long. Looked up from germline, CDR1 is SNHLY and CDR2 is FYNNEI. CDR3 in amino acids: CASSDTALTGLGQFF. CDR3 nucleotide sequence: TGTGCCAGCAGTGACACTGCCCTCACAGGTTTAGGGCAGTTCTTC.

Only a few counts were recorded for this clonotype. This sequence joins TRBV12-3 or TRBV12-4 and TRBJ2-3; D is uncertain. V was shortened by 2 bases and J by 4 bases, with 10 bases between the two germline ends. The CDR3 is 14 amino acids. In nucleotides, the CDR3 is TGTGCCAGCAGTTTACGAGAGGAATCAGATACGCAGTATTTT. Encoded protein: CASSLREESDTQYF.

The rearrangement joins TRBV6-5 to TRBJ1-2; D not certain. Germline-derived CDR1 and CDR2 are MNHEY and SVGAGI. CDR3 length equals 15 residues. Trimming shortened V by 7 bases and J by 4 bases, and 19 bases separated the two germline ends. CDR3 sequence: CASKEKGREGYGYTF. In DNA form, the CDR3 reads TGTGCCAGCAAAGAAAAAGGGCGAGAAGGCTATGGCTACACCTTC.

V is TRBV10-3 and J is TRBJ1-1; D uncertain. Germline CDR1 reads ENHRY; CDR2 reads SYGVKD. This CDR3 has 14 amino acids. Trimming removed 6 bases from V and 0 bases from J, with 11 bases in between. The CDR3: CAIRVPALNTEAFF. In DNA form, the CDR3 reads TGTGCCATCAGAGTTCCAGCCTTGAACACTGAAGCTTTCTTT.

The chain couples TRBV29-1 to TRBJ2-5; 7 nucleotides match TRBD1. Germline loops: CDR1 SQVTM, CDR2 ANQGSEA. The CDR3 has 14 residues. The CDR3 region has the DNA TGCTGCGGGCAGGGACAGTTCCGGCAAGAGACCCAGTACTTC. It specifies CCGQGQFRQETQYF.

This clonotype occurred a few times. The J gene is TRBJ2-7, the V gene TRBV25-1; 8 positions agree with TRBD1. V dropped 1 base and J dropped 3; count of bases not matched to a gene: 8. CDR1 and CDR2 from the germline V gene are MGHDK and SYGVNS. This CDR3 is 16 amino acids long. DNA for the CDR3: TGTGCCAGCAGTGAATTGGGGGCAGGGGGCTTCTACGAGCAGTACTTC. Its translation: CASSELGAGGFYEQYF.

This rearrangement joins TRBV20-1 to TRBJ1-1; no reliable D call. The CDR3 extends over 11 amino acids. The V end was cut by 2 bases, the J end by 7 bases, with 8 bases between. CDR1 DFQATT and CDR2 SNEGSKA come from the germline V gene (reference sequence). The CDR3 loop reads CSARRGVEAFF. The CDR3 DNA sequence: TGCAGTGCTAGACGAGGAGTTGAAGCTTTCTTT.

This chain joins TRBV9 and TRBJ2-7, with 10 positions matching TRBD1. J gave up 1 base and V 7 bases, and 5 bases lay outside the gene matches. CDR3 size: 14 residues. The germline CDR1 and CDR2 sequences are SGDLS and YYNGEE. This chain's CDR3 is CASSWTGGSYEQYF. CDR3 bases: TGTGCCAGCTCTTGGACAGGGGGTTCCTACGAGCAGTACTTC.

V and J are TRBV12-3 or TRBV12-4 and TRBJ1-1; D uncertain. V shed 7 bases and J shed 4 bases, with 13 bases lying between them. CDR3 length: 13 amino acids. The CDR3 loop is CASTYAPGTEAFF. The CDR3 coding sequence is TGTGCCAGCACATACGCCCCTGGCACTGAAGCTTTCTTT.